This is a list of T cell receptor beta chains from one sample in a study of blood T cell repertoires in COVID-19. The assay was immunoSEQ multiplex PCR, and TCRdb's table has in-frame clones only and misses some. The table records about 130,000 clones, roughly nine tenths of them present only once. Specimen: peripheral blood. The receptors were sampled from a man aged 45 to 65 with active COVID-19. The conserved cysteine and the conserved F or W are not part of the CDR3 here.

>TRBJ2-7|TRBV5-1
ASSTQGFEQY
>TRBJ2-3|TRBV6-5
ASRRDSTDTQY
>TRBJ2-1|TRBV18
ASSPSGGSSNEQF
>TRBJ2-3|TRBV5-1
ASRVGGTDTQY
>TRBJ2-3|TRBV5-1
ASRTGTASTDTQY
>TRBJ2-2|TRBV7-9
ASRTPVAGPGLSTGELF
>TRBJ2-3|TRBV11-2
ASSRGLAGANTDTQY
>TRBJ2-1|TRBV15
ATSMWGSGSSYNEQF
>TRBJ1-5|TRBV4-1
ASSQASLTGGRQPQH
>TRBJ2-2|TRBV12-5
ASGLDPSRLTGELF
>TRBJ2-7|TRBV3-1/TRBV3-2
ASSQDARDEQY
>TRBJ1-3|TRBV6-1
ASSELGDSGNTIY
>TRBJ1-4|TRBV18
ASSQNNRELLIEKLF
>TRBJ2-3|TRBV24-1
ATSDSPGADTQY
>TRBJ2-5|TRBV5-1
ASSFPTGADQETQY
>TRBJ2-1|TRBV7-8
ASSYSGGLYNEQF
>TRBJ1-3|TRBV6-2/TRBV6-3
ASSYRQYGNTIY
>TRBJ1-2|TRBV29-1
SVDRDSTNYGYT
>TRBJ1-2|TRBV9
ASSVGTGAHYGYT
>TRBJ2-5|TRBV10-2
ASSRGRNGETQY
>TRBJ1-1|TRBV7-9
ASSASGAREGEAF
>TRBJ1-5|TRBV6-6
ASSYRRGASNQPQH
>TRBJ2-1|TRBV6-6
ASSYKEGTEQF
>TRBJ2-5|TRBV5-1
ASSLSTGQGRETQY
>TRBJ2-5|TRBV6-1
ASSEGDRPQETQY
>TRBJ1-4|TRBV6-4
ASSTPETGCEGSTNEKLF
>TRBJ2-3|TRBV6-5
ASSYSAPGTQY
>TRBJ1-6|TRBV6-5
ASSSTNNSPLH
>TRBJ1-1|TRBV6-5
ASSYSRGPMNTEAF
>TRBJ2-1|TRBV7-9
ASSSEVVNEQF